These 30 T cell receptor beta chains originate from one sample sequenced in a study of shared clonotypes between healthy human individuals. Profiled with immunoSEQ multiplex PCR; TCRdb holds only in-frame clones, not every one. This table has about half a million clones, around 73% appearing once. The sample taken for sequencing was PBMCs. The receptors originated from a woman between 35 and 50 years old in good health. Some clones in this sample may be carry-over from other donors' samples.

There are a few counts of this clone. The V and J genes are TRBV6-5 and TRBJ2-5; 7 bases agree with TRBD1. This CDR3 spans 14 amino acids. V dropped 4 bases and J dropped 3; count of bases not matched to a gene: 5. CDR1 is MNHEY and CDR2 is SVGAGI in the germline V gene. The CDR3 sequence: CASSSLDREETQYF. The DNA of the CDR3 is TGTGCCAGCAGTTCCCTAGACAGGGAAGAGACCCAGTACTTC.

This chain links TRBV29-1 with TRBJ1-2; TRBD1 matches 8 bases. CDR3 length: 12 amino acids. CDR1 SQVTM and CDR2 ANQGSEA come from the germline V gene. V lost 6 bases, J lost 6 bases, and 6 bases stayed unmatched. Here the CDR3 DNA reads TGCAGCGTCGGACAGGGAGGCAATGGCTACACCTTC. Its translation: CSVGQGGNGYTF.

The rearrangement uses TRBV11-2 and TRBJ2-2; no reliable D call. The V gene's germline CDR1 is SGHAT and CDR2 FQNNGV. Trimming took 5 bases from V and 1 from J, leaving 14 bases between them. The CDR3 is made up of 16 amino acids. CDR3 DNA: TGTGCCAGCAGCCTCCGAGCAGATTGGAACACCGGGGAGCTGTTTTTT. It specifies CASSLRADWNTGELFF.

The V call is TRBV28, the J call TRBJ1-4; D is ambiguous. Trimming took 3 bases from V and 0 from J, leaving 14 bases between them. CDR1 is MDHEN and CDR2 is SYDVKM in the germline V gene. This CDR3 region has 17 residues. DNA for the CDR3: TGTGCCAGCAGTTTGCTGGGGTCCCCTCCAACTAATGAAAAACTGTTTTTT. As protein: CASSLLGSPPTNEKLFF.

The chain has TRBV7-2 and TRBJ1-5; D not certain. Germline assignment: CDR1 SGHTA and CDR2 FQGNSA. The CDR3 is 14 residues long. The germline V and J ends were trimmed by 4 bases and 5 bases, with 12 bases remaining between them. The CDR3 spells CASSSETRYQPQHF. CDR3 DNA sequence: TGTGCCAGCAGCTCCGAGACACGTTATCAGCCCCAGCATTTT.

V is TRBV28 and J is TRBJ1-5; D is unresolved. This CDR3 is built from 13 residues. CDR1 is MDHEN, CDR2 SYDVKM, per germline. Trimming removed 5 bases from V and 5 bases from J, with 10 bases in between. The CDR3 here is CASSRPGDQPQHF. For the CDR3, the DNA is TGTGCCAGCAGTCGCCCGGGAGATCAGCCCCAGCATTTT.

The gene calls are TRBV11-2 and TRBJ2-5; 12 bases line up with TRBD2. The length of the CDR3 is 16 residues. Germline lookup yields CDR1 SGHAT and CDR2 FQNNGV. J was trimmed by 4 bases and V by 1 base; bases with no gene match: 4. In DNA, the CDR3 is TGTGCCAGCAGCTTAGGACTAGCGGGAGAGGGAGAGACCCAGTACTTC. Its translation: CASSLGLAGEGETQYF.

This chain connects TRBV5-5 to TRBJ1-2; 9 nucleotides match TRBD1. The CDR3 spans 16 residues. CDR1 SGHKS and CDR2 YYEKEE come from the germline V gene (reference sequence). The junction had 12 bases not matched to a gene; V was cut back by 4 bases and J by 5 bases. CDR3 nucleotides: TGTGCCAGCAGCCTCGGCGGGACAGGGATATGGTATGGCTACACCTTC. Translation gives CASSLGGTGIWYGYTF.

CDR3 in amino acids: CASSLPDSLASTDTQYF. The CDR3 coding sequence is TGTGCCAGCAGCTTACCGGACAGTCTTGCTAGCACAGATACGCAGTATTTT. This rearrangement joins TRBV13 to TRBJ2-3; TRBD1 might be the D (6 bases). The CDR3 runs 17 residues. CDR1 is PRHDT and CDR2 is FYEKMQ in the germline V gene (reference sequence). V was cut by 2 bases and J by 0 bases, with 15 bases left in between.

This sequence joins TRBV7-2 and TRBJ2-3; TRBD2 aligns across 7 bases. Germline V gene sequence: CDR1 SGHTA, CDR2 FQGNSA. The V and J ends lost 4 bases and 7 bases, in that order; junction bases with no gene match: 17. The CDR3 has 17 residues. In nucleotides, the CDR3 is TGTGCCAGCAGCTCGCAAGGCCGGAGACTAGCTTTTAATACGCAGTATTTT. Encoded protein: CASSSQGRRLAFNTQYF.

As to this clone: This likely reflects a read error, since a far larger clone is one base away. V is TRBV7-3 and J is TRBJ2-1, with 10 bases that match TRBD2. CDR3 length: 15 residues. Germline trimming cut 5 bases from V and 4 bases from J; bases unmatched to any gene: 5. CDR1 and CDR2 (germline): SGHTA, FQGTGA. The CDR3: CASSPGTSEYNEQFF. Written as DNA, the CDR3 is TGTGCCAGCAGCCCCGGGACTAGCGAGTACAATGAGCAGTTCTTC.

V and J are TRBV19 and TRBJ2-7; 12 bases are a match to TRBD2. Germline lookup yields CDR1 LNHDA and CDR2 SQIVND (reference sequence). The junction had 13 bases not matched to a gene; V was cut back by 8 bases and J by 8 bases. CDR3 length: 15 amino acids. This CDR3 is CASGTVTSGRLKQYF. The CDR3 DNA sequence: TGTGCCAGTGGGACAGTCACTAGCGGGAGGTTGAAGCAGTACTTC.

The chain recombines TRBV9 with TRBJ2-7, with 11 bases fitting TRBD1. J was trimmed by 7 bases and V by 0 bases; bases with no gene match: 12. Germline V gene sequence: CDR1 SGDLS, CDR2 YYNGEE. The length of the CDR3 is 17 residues. This CDR3 is CASSVGLAGQGAHEQYF. CDR3 DNA: TGTGCCAGCAGCGTAGGGCTGGCTGGACAGGGGGCTCATGAGCAGTACTTC.

This clone was recorded a few times. At the DNA level, this CDR3 is encoded by other sequences in the same sample as well. This sequence joins TRBV18 and TRBJ2-7, with 8 bases aligning to TRBD2. This CDR3 has 14 residues. Germline loops: CDR1 KGHSH, CDR2 LQKENI. With 3 bases clipped from V and 3 bases from J, the junction kept 4 bases outside the gene matches. The CDR3 protein is CASSPTGGGYEQYF. The CDR3 nucleotides are TGTGCCAGCTCACCCACCGGGGGGGGCTACGAGCAGTACTTC.

The chain joins TRBV28 to TRBJ2-5; 11 bases map to TRBD2. The CDR3 extends over 15 amino acids. Germline assignment: CDR1 MDHEN and CDR2 SYDVKM. Trimming removed 6 bases from V and 0 bases from J; junction bases left unmatched: 3. The CDR3 loop reads CASRTSGAHQETQYF. The CDR3 DNA reads TGTGCCAGCAGGACTAGCGGGGCACACCAAGAGACCCAGTACTTC.

Here the CDR3 DNA reads TGTGCCAGCAGCTACCGGGACAGGGGTCCAGGAGGCTACACCTTC. It yields the protein CASSYRDRGPGGYTF. The chain is built from TRBV7-2 and TRBJ1-2, with 10 bases matching TRBD1. Losses at the gene ends were 4 bases for V and 8 bases for J; bases not matched to a gene: 10. This CDR3 contains 15 residues. CDR1 and CDR2 (germline): SGHTA, FQGNSA.

This chain joins TRBV25-1 and TRBJ1-1, with a possible D match to TRBD1 (5 bases). V lost 10 bases and J 1 base, leaving 22 bases between the germline ends. Germline CDR1 is MGHDK and CDR2 is SYGVNS. This CDR3 has 16 amino acids. The CDR3 bases are TGTGCCACCGGGGGGAATCGGGGTCAGAAGAACACTGAAGCTTTCTTT. Translation: CATGGNRGQKNTEAFF.

V gene TRBV6-5 combines with J gene TRBJ1-2, with D maybe TRBD1 (5 bases). Looked up from germline, CDR1 is MNHEY and CDR2 is SVGAGI. V lost 4 bases, J lost 6 bases, and 21 bases lay in between. The CDR3 extends over 16 amino acids. CDR3 DNA: TGTGCCAGCAGTTTAACAGGTACCCGACCCGGGGATGGCTACACCTTC. Its translation is CASSLTGTRPGDGYTF.

V gene TRBV25-1 combines with J gene TRBJ2-7; 10 positions match TRBD2. V trimming: 3 bases; J trimming: 4 bases; junction bases outside the gene matches: 9. The CDR3 contains 16 residues. CDR1 and CDR2 from the germline V gene are MGHDK and SYGVNS. The CDR3 sequence: CASSEGTSAEIYEQYF. CDR3 sequence (DNA): TGTGCCAGCAGTGAGGGGACTAGCGCCGAGATTTACGAGCAGTACTTC.

This chain uses TRBV27 with TRBJ2-2, with D maybe TRBD2 (5 bases). V was cut by 5 bases and J by 2 bases, with 12 bases left in between. This CDR3 contains 15 residues. Germline V gene data show CDR1 as MNHEY and CDR2 as SMNVEV (reference sequence). CDR3 in amino acids: CASSREPGNTGELFF. The CDR3 DNA sequence: TGTGCCAGCAGTAGGGAACCGGGAAACACCGGGGAGCTGTTTTTT.

The rearrangement uses TRBV15 and TRBJ2-7; 8 positions agree with TRBD2. The CDR3 contains 17 residues. Germline values: CDR1 LNHNV, CDR2 YYDKDF (reference sequence). The V segment lost 1 base and the J segment 7 bases; nucleotides outside the gene matches: 15. CDR3 in amino acids: CATSRAPWGAGVQEQYF. CDR3 nucleotide sequence: TGTGCCACCAGCAGAGCTCCCTGGGGAGCGGGAGTGCAAGAGCAGTACTTC. Variable domain in full (rest from reference TRBV15 and TRBJ2-7): DAMVIQNPRYQVTQFGKPVTLSCSQTLNHNVMYWYQQKSSQAPKLLFHYYDKDFNNEADTPDNFQSRRPNTSFCFLDIRSPGLGDTAMYLCATSRAPWGAGVQEQYFGPGTRLTVT.

This rearrangement joins TRBV4-3 to TRBJ2-6; TRBD1 might be the D (6 bases). V was pared by 4 bases and J by 0 bases, with 25 bases between. The CDR3 runs to 21 residues. The germline V gene encodes CDR1 LGHNA and CDR2 YSLEER. The CDR3 DNA reads as TGCGCCAGCAGCCCCGGACTTGCCCCAGGGGCGACCCACTCTGGGGCCAACGTCCTGACTTTC. It specifies CASSPGLAPGATHSGANVLTF.

The chain carries TRBV4-3 and TRBJ2-1; D might be TRBD1 or TRBD2, each matching 5 bases. The V and J ends lost 4 bases and 4 bases respectively, with 23 bases between them. Germline V gene lookup returns CDR1 LGHNA and CDR2 YSLEER. This CDR3 is built from 18 residues. Here the CDR3 reads CASSPGGGQRTGYNEQFF. The CDR3 nucleotides read TGCGCCAGCAGCCCTGGAGGCGGGCAGAGAACAGGTTACAATGAGCAGTTCTTC.

The rearrangement links TRBV29-1 to TRBJ1-2; D is perhaps TRBD1 (5 bases). The germline V gene encodes CDR1 SQVTM and CDR2 ANQGSEA. CDR3 size: 12 residues. V lost 3 bases, J lost 4 bases, and 9 bases lay in between. The CDR3 is CSVDGGPYGYTF. The CDR3 coding sequence is TGCAGCGTTGATGGGGGTCCCTATGGCTACACCTTC. Full variable domain (missing parts from reference TRBV29-1 and TRBJ1-2): SAVISQKPSRDICQRGTSLTIQCQVDSQVTMMFWYRQQPGQSLTLIATANQGSEATYESGFVIDKFPISRPNLTFSTLTVSNMSPEDSSIYLCSVDGGPYGYTFGSGTRLTVV.

The chain links TRBV18 to TRBJ2-5; tentative D call: TRBD1 (5 bases). With the DNA end fitting TRBJ2-7 better, the J assignment may be wrong. The CDR3 has 13 residues. The germline V gene encodes CDR1 KGHSH and CDR2 LQKENI. The CDR3 sequence: CASSPPAGYEQYF. CDR3 bases: TGTGCCAGCTCACCACCGGCAGGGTACGAGCAGTACTTC.

The chain has TRBV27 and TRBJ1-1; D remains unclear. Germline V CDR1 and CDR2: MNHEY, SMNVEV (reference sequence). The length of the CDR3 is 15 residues. Deletions cut 4 bases from V and 0 bases from J, with 12 bases between. The CDR3 sequence: CASSSDYRVNTEAFF. The CDR3 nucleotides are TGTGCCAGCAGTTCCGATTACCGAGTGAACACTGAAGCTTTCTTT.

The chain uses TRBV18 and TRBJ1-2, with D tentatively TRBD1 (5 bases). This CDR3 region has 15 residues. V was pared by 5 bases and J by 2 bases, with 15 bases between. Looked up from germline, CDR1 is KGHSH and CDR2 is LQKENI. The CDR3 nucleotides read TGTGCCAGCTCATCCGACAGATCGATAAACTATGGCTACACCTTC. This translates into CASSSDRSINYGYTF.

J is TRBJ2-7 and V is TRBV27; 7 bases align to TRBD2. The CDR3 has 13 amino acids. CDR1 and CDR2 from the germline V gene are MNHEY and SMNVEV (reference sequence). Trimming took 0 bases from V and 6 from J; bases not matched to a gene: 2. Here the CDR3 DNA reads TGTGCCAGCAGTTTATCGGGAGGGCTCGAGCAGTACTTC. Translating it yields CASSLSGGLEQYF.

This chain connects TRBV13 to TRBJ2-3, with 7 bases identical to TRBD1. Germline V gene sequence: CDR1 PRHDT, CDR2 FYEKMQ (reference sequence). Losses at the gene ends were 4 bases for V and 1 base for J; bases not matched to a gene: 11. The length of the CDR3 is 17 residues. The CDR3 region has the DNA TGTGCCAGCAGCTACAAGGGGGCCACCGGGGGCACAGATACGCAGTATTTT. Translated, it gives CASSYKGATGGTDTQYF.

This clone was seen a handful of times. The V call is TRBV6-6, the J call TRBJ2-7; D might be TRBD2 (5 bases). Trimming left V 5 bases short and J 4 bases short, with 6 bases between. CDR1 and CDR2 from the germline V gene are MNHNY and SVGAGI (reference sequence). The CDR3 covers 11 residues. The CDR3 spells CASSRGYEQYF. The CDR3 region has the DNA TGTGCCAGCAGTCGGGGTTACGAGCAGTACTTC.